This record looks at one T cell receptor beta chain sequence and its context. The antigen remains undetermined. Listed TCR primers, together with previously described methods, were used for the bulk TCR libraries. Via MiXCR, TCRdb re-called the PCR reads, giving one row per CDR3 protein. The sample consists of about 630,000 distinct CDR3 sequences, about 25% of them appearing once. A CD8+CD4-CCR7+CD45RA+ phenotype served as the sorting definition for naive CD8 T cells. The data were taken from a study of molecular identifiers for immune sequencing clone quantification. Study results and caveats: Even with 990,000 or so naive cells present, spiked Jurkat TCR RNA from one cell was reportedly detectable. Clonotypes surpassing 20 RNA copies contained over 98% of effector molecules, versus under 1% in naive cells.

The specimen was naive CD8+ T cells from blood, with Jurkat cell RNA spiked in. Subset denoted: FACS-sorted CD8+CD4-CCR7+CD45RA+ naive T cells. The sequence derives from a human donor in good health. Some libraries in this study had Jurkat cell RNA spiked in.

DNA for the CDR3: TGCGCCAGCAGCTGGACAGGGGCGCACGTTGGGAAAACTAAAGCTTTCTTT. Its protein product is CASSWTGAHVGKTKAFF. The rearrangement uses TRBV4-1 and TRBJ1-1, with 9 nucleotides matching TRBD1. V dropped 5 bases and J dropped 9; count of bases not matched to a gene: 19. This CDR3 has 17 residues. Germline-derived CDR1 and CDR2 are MGHRA and YSYEKL.